One and the same sample provided the 17 T cell receptor beta chains below, sequenced in a study of T cell responses to AZD1222 COVID-19 vaccine. Assay used: immunoSEQ multiplex PCR; TCRdb lists only in-frame clones, some missing. The sample includes 100,000 to 150,000 clones, over 75% of them seen just once. The material was peripheral blood, obtained on day 0 of AZD1222 vaccination. These receptor sequences come from an adult in good health.

The J gene is TRBJ2-7, the V gene TRBV29-1, with a tentative D call TRBD2 (6 bases). The germline gives CDR1 SQVTM, CDR2 ANQGSEA. The CDR3 sequence is 15 residues long. Trimming cost V 3 bases and J 7 bases, with 22 bases left between them. As DNA, the CDR3 is TGCAGCGTTGACGACGCCGGGGGAGGACCGGGGGAGCAGTACTTC. The encoded protein is CSVDDAGGGPGEQYF.

This sequence joins TRBV29-1 and TRBJ1-1; a possible D gene is TRBD1 (6 bases). This CDR3 region has 11 residues. Germline CDR1 SQVTM, CDR2 ANQGSEA. Trimming cost V 7 bases and J 9 bases, with 15 bases left between them. The CDR3 nucleotides are TGCAGCGATACACACAGGGAGCAAGCTTTCTTT. Translated: CSDTHREQAFF. The full variable domain, in which reference TRBV29-1 and TRBJ1-1 provide the parts outside the CDR3, is SAVISQKPSRDICQRGTSLTIQCQVDSQVTMMFWYRQQPGQSLTLIATANQGSEATYESGFVIDKFPISRPNLTFSTLTVSNMSPEDSSIYLCSDTHREQAFFGQGTRLTVV.

The chain joins TRBV5-1 to TRBJ1-3; D is unresolved. The CDR3 length is 15 residues. V shed 3 bases and J shed 3 bases, with 13 bases lying between them. Germline V gene lookup returns CDR1 SGHRS and CDR2 YFSETQ. The CDR3 region has the DNA TGCGCCAGCAGCTGGACGGGTTCGCGTGGAAACACCATATATTTT. It translates to CASSWTGSRGNTIYF.

The chain links TRBV6-1 to TRBJ1-4, with 7 nucleotides matching TRBD1. This CDR3 is 14 amino acids long. Germline loops: CDR1 MNHNS, CDR2 SASEGT. V was pared by 0 bases and J by 8 bases, with 3 bases of the junction left unmatched. The CDR3 DNA sequence: TGTGCCAGCAGTGAAGCGACAGGGTACGAAAAACTGTTTTTT. It translates to CASSEATGYEKLFF.

V usage is TRBV5-1 and J usage is TRBJ2-7; TRBD2 matches 7 bases. Germline lookup yields CDR1 SGHRS and CDR2 YFSETQ. The CDR3 runs 14 residues. V trimming: 3 bases; J trimming: 3 bases; junction bases outside the gene matches: 6. DNA of the CDR3: TGCGCCAGCAGCTCCTCTAGCGGATACTACGAGCAGTACTTC. Its protein is CASSSSSGYYEQYF.

This clone was recorded only once. The rearrangement uses TRBV6-1 and TRBJ1-2; D remains unclear. Germline CDR1 MNHNS, CDR2 SASEGT. Between the trimmed V and J ends, which lost 2 bases and 1 base, there was a span of 11 bases. This CDR3 is 15 amino acids long. The CDR3 loop is CASSERAAFNYGYTF. The CDR3 bases are TGTGCCAGCAGTGAACGGGCAGCCTTTAACTATGGCTACACCTTC.

Concerning this clone: Additional DNA sequences in this sample encode the identical CDR3. The chain carries TRBV27 and TRBJ1-1; D is uncertain. The CDR3 has 11 amino acids. CDR1 is MNHEY, CDR2 SMNVEV, per germline (reference sequence). V lost 6 bases, J lost 4 bases, and 6 bases lay in between. Here the CDR3 DNA reads TGTGCCAGCAGAAGAGGCACTGAAGCTTTCTTT. Protein product: CASRRGTEAFF.

This clone came up once. This chain links TRBV10-1 with TRBJ1-1; 7 bases fit TRBD1. CDR1 and CDR2 from the germline V gene are WNHNN and SYGVQD (reference sequence). Trimming removed 3 bases from V and 2 bases from J; junction bases left unmatched: 9. The CDR3 has 16 residues. The CDR3: CASSDLLTGINTEAFF. CDR3 DNA sequence: TGCGCCAGCAGTGACCTATTGACAGGGATAAACACTGAAGCTTTCTTT.

V gene TRBV18 combines with J gene TRBJ1-1; perhaps TRBD1 as D (6 bases). This CDR3 has 14 residues. Looked up from germline, CDR1 is KGHSH and CDR2 is LQKENI. Trimming left V 2 bases short and J 3 bases short, with 10 bases between. For the CDR3, the DNA is TGTGCCAGCTCACCAAAAGGGGGGGACACTGAAGCTTTCTTT. Translation: CASSPKGGDTEAFF.

The CDR3 region is CASSEQGLESPLHF. Here the CDR3 DNA reads TGCGCCAGCAGCGAACAGGGGTTGGAATCACCCCTCCACTTT. The chain joins TRBV5-1 to TRBJ1-6; 7 bases map to TRBD1. CDR1 and CDR2 (germline): SGHRS, YFSETQ. V lost 4 bases, J lost 10 bases, and 8 bases stayed unmatched. This CDR3 is built from 14 residues.

V and J are TRBV27 and TRBJ2-1; TRBD1 or TRBD2 may be the D gene (7 bases each). Germline loops: CDR1 MNHEY, CDR2 SMNVEV (reference sequence). V lost 2 bases to trimming and J lost 4 bases, with 18 bases between them. The CDR3 sequence is 17 residues long. This CDR3 reads CASSLAAAGGLYNEQFF. In nucleotides, the CDR3 is TGTGCCAGCAGTTTAGCCGCAGCAGGGGGACTATACAATGAGCAGTTCTTC.

This rearrangement joins TRBV5-8 to TRBJ1-3; the D is unclear. In germline, CDR1 is SGHTS, CDR2 YDEGEE. Trimming pared 0 bases from V and 3 bases from J, leaving 10 bases between. This CDR3 is built from 15 residues. The CDR3 reads CASSLAVGIGNTIYF. The CDR3 DNA sequence: TGTGCCAGCAGCTTGGCCGTGGGAATTGGAAACACCATATATTTT. Based on the CDR3 plus reference TRBV5-8 and TRBJ1-3, the full variable domain is EAGVTQSPTHLIKTRGQQATLRCSPISGHTSVYWYQQALGLGLQFLLWYDEGEERNRGNFPPRFSGRQFPNYSSELNVNALELEDSALYLCASSLAVGIGNTIYFGEGSWLTVV.

V and J are TRBV19 and TRBJ1-5; D not resolved. V gave up 7 bases and J gave up 4 bases, with 14 bases separating them. This CDR3 spans 14 amino acids. CDR1 and CDR2 from the germline V gene are LNHDA and SQIVND (reference sequence). CDR3 in amino acids: CASMAPGGNQPQHF. The CDR3 DNA sequence: TGTGCCAGTATGGCCCCCGGCGGAAATCAGCCCCAGCATTTT.

This chain links TRBV28 with TRBJ1-6, with D unclear. Looked up from germline, CDR1 is MDHEN and CDR2 is SYDVKM. With 10 bases removed from V and 10 bases from J, the gap between germline ends came to 14 bases. The CDR3 contains 12 residues. The CDR3 DNA is TGTGCCACCGACTCCCGTCCCTCACCCCTCCACTTT. Translating gives CATDSRPSPLHF.

Points on this clone: At the DNA level, this CDR3 is encoded by other sequences in the same sample as well. This CDR3 reads CASSPAGETQYF. CDR3 sequence (DNA): TGTGCCAGCTCACCAGCTGGGGAGACCCAGTACTTC. The chain combines TRBV18 with TRBJ2-5, with D unclear. The CDR3 spans 12 residues. Germline V lookup: CDR1 KGHSH, CDR2 LQKENI. V lost 2 bases and J 5 bases, leaving 6 bases between the germline ends.

This clone was observed a single time. The V call is TRBV7-2, the J call TRBJ2-1; TRBD2 matches 9 bases. CDR1 and CDR2 (germline): SGHTA, FQGNSA. V dropped 2 bases and J dropped 0; count of bases not matched to a gene: 11. The CDR3 has 19 amino acids. The CDR3 bases are TGTGCCAGCAGCTTAACTAGCGGGTTCCATCGTAGCTCCTACAATGAGCAGTTCTTC. This translates into CASSLTSGFHRSSYNEQFF.

The J gene is TRBJ2-7, the V gene TRBV15; 7 bases agree with TRBD2. This CDR3 has 15 residues. V was clipped by 0 bases and J by 2 bases; unmatched bases: 4. Per germline, CDR1 LNHNV and CDR2 YYDKDF (reference sequence). The DNA of the CDR3 is TGTGCCACCAGCAGAGACCCGGGAGGAACCTACGAGCAGTACTTC. As protein: CATSRDPGGTYEQYF. Using reference TRBV15 and TRBJ2-7 for the parts outside the CDR3, the full variable domain is DAMVIQNPRYQVTQFGKPVTLSCSQTLNHNVMYWYQQKSSQAPKLLFHYYDKDFNNEADTPDNFQSRRPNTSFCFLDIRSPGLGDTAMYLCATSRDPGGTYEQYFGPGTRLTVT.